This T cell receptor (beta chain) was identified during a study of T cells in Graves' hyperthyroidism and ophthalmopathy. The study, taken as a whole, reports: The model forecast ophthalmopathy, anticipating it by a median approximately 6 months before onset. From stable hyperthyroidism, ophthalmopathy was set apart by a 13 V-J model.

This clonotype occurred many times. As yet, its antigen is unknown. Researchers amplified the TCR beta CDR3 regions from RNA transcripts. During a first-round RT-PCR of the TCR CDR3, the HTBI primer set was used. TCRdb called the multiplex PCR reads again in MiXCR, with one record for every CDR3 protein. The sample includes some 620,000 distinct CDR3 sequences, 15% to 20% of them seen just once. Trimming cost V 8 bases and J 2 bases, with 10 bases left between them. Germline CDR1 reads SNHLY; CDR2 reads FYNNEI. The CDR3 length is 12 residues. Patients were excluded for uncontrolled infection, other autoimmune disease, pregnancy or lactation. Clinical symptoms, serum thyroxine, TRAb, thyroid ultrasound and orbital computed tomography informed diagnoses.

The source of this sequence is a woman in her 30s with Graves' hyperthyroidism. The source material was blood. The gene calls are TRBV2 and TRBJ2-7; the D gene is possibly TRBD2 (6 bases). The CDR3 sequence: CASLGLPYEQYF. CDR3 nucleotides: TGTGCCAGCCTAGGACTACCCTACGAGCAGTACTTC.